Listed below are T cell receptor beta chains from one sample, sequenced in a study of cytomegalovirus exposure and HLA in healthy donors. Clones were read by immunoSEQ multiplex PCR, and TCRdb kept only the in-frame ones, dropping some. The table lists about 180,000 clones, over 70% of them singletons. The sequenced sample was PBMCs. The receptors here all came from a woman between 50 and 59 years old in good health and CMV-seropositive. Each CDR3 is given with its conserved first and last residue. A D gene is named only where the DNA matches it firmly. Not every row has a clone size; where given, it reads once, few, many or a size class.

D gene	V gene	clone size	J gene	CDR3 protein	CDR3 DNA
NA	TRBV6-6	once	TRBJ2-7	CASSYSGEGQYF	TGTGCCAGCAGTTACTCCGGGGAAGGGCAGTACTTC
TRBD1	TRBV9	NA	TRBJ1-3	CASSVAGVGDSWSGNTIYF	TGTGCCAGCAGCGTAGCTGGAGTCGGGGACAGTTGGTCTGGAAACACCATATATTTT
TRBD1	TRBV5-4	NA	TRBJ1-2	CASSSSDRDVYGYTF	TGTGCCAGCAGCTCCTCCGACAGGGATGTCTATGGCTACACCTTC
NA	TRBV2	NA	TRBJ1-5	CASSDRGGNQPQHF	TGTGCCAGCAGTGATCGGGGGGGCAATCAGCCCCAGCATTTT
NA	TRBV2	NA	TRBJ2-7	CASKRTDYEQYF	TGTGCCAGCAAACGGACAGACTACGAGCAGTACTTC
NA	TRBV5-1	NA	TRBJ2-6	CASSLREQDLSGANVLTF	TGCGCCAGCAGCTTGAGGGAACAGGACCTCTCTGGGGCCAACGTCCTGACTTTC
NA	TRBV7-3	once	TRBJ2-1	CASSLGPSSYNEQFF	TGTGCCAGCAGCTTAGGCCCTAGCTCCTACAATGAGCAGTTCTTC
NA	TRBV20-1	NA	TRBJ1-1	CSASRNTEAFF	TGCAGTGCTAGCAGGAACACTGAAGCTTTCTTT
TRBD1	TRBV4-1	once	TRBJ1-4	CASSYRGRGDEKLFF	TGCGCCAGCAGTTACAGGGGGCGCGGGGATGAAAAACTGTTTTTT
NA	TRBV4-3	NA	TRBJ1-1	CASSQGVGLRSNTEAFF	TGCGCCAGCAGCCAAGGAGTGGGACTGAGATCGAACACTGAAGCTTTCTTT
TRBD1	TRBV5-6	NA	TRBJ2-7	CASSSKSTGGSYEQYF	TGTGCCAGCAGCTCCAAAAGCACAGGGGGAAGCTACGAGCAGTACTTC
NA	TRBV28	NA	TRBJ1-2	CASSGGYGYTF	TGTGCCAGCAGCGGGGGCTATGGCTACACCTTC